The rows below give T cell receptor beta chains drawn from one sample of a study of CD8 T cells in Susac syndrome. Each CDR3 protein is one row after TCRdb ran MiXCR on the immunoSEQ multiplex PCR reads. The sample holds around 170,000 distinct CDR3 sequences, approximately 95% seen once. Material: CD4+ T cells from PBMCs. These receptors were collected from a human donor with Susac syndrome. Both conserved end residues are part of each CDR3. D genes are given only for firm matches.

v_gene: TRBV6-5
d_gene: .
j_gene: TRBJ1-2
CDR3aa: CASSLMGGIVYTF

v_gene: TRBV9
d_gene: TRBD1
j_gene: TRBJ2-4
CDR3aa: CASSDGTGKLAKNIQYF

v_gene: TRBV2
d_gene: .
j_gene: TRBJ1-1
CDR3aa: CASSELTRRTGEAFF

v_gene: TRBV2
d_gene: .
j_gene: TRBJ1-2
CDR3aa: CASRGDLGGYTF

v_gene: TRBV4-3
d_gene: .
j_gene: TRBJ2-5
CDR3aa: CASSQERRYQETQYF

v_gene: TRBV5-1
d_gene: .
j_gene: TRBJ2-1
CDR3aa: CASSLGAGPEQFF

v_gene: TRBV18
d_gene: TRBD2
j_gene: TRBJ2-1
CDR3aa: CASSPGRGTSGGYSEQFF

v_gene: TRBV24-1
d_gene: TRBD1
j_gene: TRBJ2-1
CDR3aa: CATSEIGQGRDEQFF

v_gene: TRBV19
d_gene: TRBD1
j_gene: TRBJ2-3
CDR3aa: CASSIQGGFADTQYF

v_gene: TRBV20-1
d_gene: .
j_gene: TRBJ2-3
CDR3aa: CSASDRRGTDTQYF

v_gene: TRBV21-1
d_gene: .
j_gene: TRBJ2-7
CDR3aa: CASSPRRIYEQYF

v_gene: TRBV10-3
d_gene: .
j_gene: TRBJ1-1
CDR3aa: CAIRAPDTEAFF

v_gene: TRBV4-3
d_gene: TRBD1
j_gene: TRBJ2-6
CDR3aa: CASSQDVGQAISGANVLTF

v_gene: TRBV28
d_gene: .
j_gene: TRBJ1-1
CDR3aa: CASSSPAGTNTEAFF

v_gene: TRBV7-2
d_gene: .
j_gene: TRBJ2-7
CDR3aa: CASSLNRDYEQYF

v_gene: TRBV20-1
d_gene: TRBD2
j_gene: TRBJ2-1
CDR3aa: CSAQLARTYNEQFF

v_gene: TRBV9
d_gene: TRBD1
j_gene: TRBJ2-5
CDR3aa: CASSVGQGKETQYF

v_gene: TRBV7-7
d_gene: TRBD1
j_gene: TRBJ2-2
CDR3aa: CASSPHGQGLIGELFF

v_gene: TRBV12-3/TRBV12-4
d_gene: .
j_gene: TRBJ1-1
CDR3aa: CASSFGGTEAFF

v_gene: TRBV3-1
d_gene: .
j_gene: TRBJ2-7
CDR3aa: CASSHPRGEQYF

v_gene: TRBV5-1
d_gene: TRBD2
j_gene: TRBJ2-2
CDR3aa: CASRVGGSNTGELFF

v_gene: TRBV30
d_gene: .
j_gene: TRBJ2-2
CDR3aa: CAWSVRATGELFF

v_gene: TRBV10-3
d_gene: .
j_gene: TRBJ2-2
CDR3aa: CAIGPNTGELFF